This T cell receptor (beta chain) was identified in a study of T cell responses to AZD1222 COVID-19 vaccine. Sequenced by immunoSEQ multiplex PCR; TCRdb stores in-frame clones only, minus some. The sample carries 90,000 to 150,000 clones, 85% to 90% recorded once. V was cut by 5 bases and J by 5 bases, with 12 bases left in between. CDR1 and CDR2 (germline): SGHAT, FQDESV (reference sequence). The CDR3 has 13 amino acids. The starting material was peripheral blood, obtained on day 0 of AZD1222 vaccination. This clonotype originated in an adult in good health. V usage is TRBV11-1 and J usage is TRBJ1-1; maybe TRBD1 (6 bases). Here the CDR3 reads CASSRHGTTEAFF. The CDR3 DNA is TGTGCCAGCAGCCGACACGGGACAACTGAAGCTTTCTTT.